These 8 T cell receptor beta chains were all obtained from the same sample, sequenced in a study of identical twins. TCRdb called the 5' RACE reads again in MiXCR, with one record for every CDR3 protein. Of 450,000 or so distinct CDR3 sequences listed, about 24% were seen once; the top ten hold approximately 2.9%. A further study also used this sample, focusing on T cells expressing NK-cell markers.

Sequencing input: CD4+ T cells sorted from blood. The receptor set was obtained from a woman under 30 in good health.

A few counts support this clonotype. This rearrangement joins TRBV5-1 to TRBJ1-3; tentatively, D is TRBD1 (5 bases). The germline gives CDR1 SGHRS, CDR2 YFSETQ. V lost 7 bases to trimming and J lost 0 bases, with 11 bases between them. This CDR3 is 14 amino acids long. The DNA of the CDR3 is TGCGCCAGCTCGTCGACAGACTCTGGAAACACCATATATTTT. As protein: CASSSTDSGNTIYF.

The J gene is TRBJ2-7, the V gene TRBV11-1; 8 bases line up with TRBD1. J was trimmed by 6 bases and V by 5 bases; bases with no gene match: 21. The germline V gene encodes CDR1 SGHAT and CDR2 FQDESV (reference sequence). This CDR3 spans 18 amino acids. The CDR3 is CASSKEGRTGWVAGEQYF. CDR3 coding DNA: TGTGCCAGCAGCAAAGAAGGGAGGACAGGGTGGGTAGCCGGCGAGCAGTACTTC.

This rearrangement joins TRBV6-1 to TRBJ2-7, with D uncertain. The ends were cut back, 2 bases at V and 0 bases at J, with 17 bases in the middle. Germline-derived CDR1 and CDR2 are MNHNS and SASEGT. This CDR3 contains 17 residues. This CDR3 reads CASSERNSNPSSYEQYF. The DNA of the CDR3 is TGTGCCAGCAGTGAACGAAACAGTAACCCCAGCTCCTACGAGCAGTACTTC.

This clonotype appeared a single time. The chain couples TRBV25-1 to TRBJ1-5; D gene ambiguous. Trimming removed 6 bases from V and 6 bases from J, with 6 bases in between. CDR3 size: 11 residues. Germline loops: CDR1 MGHDK, CDR2 SYGVNS. CDR3 coding DNA: TGTGCCAGCAGGACGGTTCAGCCCCAGCATTTT. This sequence encodes CASRTVQPQHF.

V is TRBV3-1 and J is TRBJ2-1; 14 bases match TRBD2. Germline loops: CDR1 LGHDT, CDR2 YNNKEL (reference sequence). Germline trimming cut 2 bases from V and 6 bases from J; bases unmatched to any gene: 6. The CDR3 is 17 residues long. CDR3 in amino acids: CASSQPRGTSGGNEQFF. In nucleotides, the CDR3 is TGTGCCAGCAGCCAACCCCGGGGGACTAGCGGGGGCAATGAGCAGTTCTTC.

The chain carries TRBV7-8 and TRBJ2-3; maybe TRBD2 (6 bases). Trimming pared 8 bases from V and 2 bases from J, leaving 17 bases between. This CDR3 is 15 amino acids long. CDR1 is SGHVS, CDR2 FQNEAQ, per germline. CDR3 DNA sequence: TGTGCCAGCGCACCTTCTAGCGACTCCACAGATACGCAGTATTTT. Translated, it gives CASAPSSDSTDTQYF.

This clonotype was seen a handful of times. The V call is TRBV5-1, the J call TRBJ2-7; possible D gene TRBD2, 6 bases. CDR1 SGHRS and CDR2 YFSETQ come from the germline V gene. The CDR3 is 13 residues long. Trimming took 4 bases from V and 3 from J, leaving 11 bases between them. The DNA of the CDR3 is TGCGCCAGCAGCGGGGGGAAGGGCTACGAGCAGTACTTC. As protein: CASSGGKGYEQYF.

The CDR3 is CASSPSMGPTYEQYF. The CDR3 region has the DNA TGCGCCAGCAGCCCGTCTATGGGGCCTACCTACGAGCAGTACTTC. The rearrangement joins TRBV5-1 to TRBJ2-7; a weak D match, TRBD1 (5 bases). This CDR3 contains 15 residues. V dropped 4 bases and J dropped 2 bases, with 16 bases sitting between them. CDR1 and CDR2 (germline): SGHRS, YFSETQ.